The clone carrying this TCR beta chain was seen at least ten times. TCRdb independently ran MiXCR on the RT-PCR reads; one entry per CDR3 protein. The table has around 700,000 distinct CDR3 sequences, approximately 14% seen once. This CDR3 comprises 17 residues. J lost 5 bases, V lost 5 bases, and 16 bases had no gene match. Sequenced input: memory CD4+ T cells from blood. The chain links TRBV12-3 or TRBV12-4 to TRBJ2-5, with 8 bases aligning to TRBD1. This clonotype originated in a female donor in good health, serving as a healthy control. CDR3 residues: CASSPGVRTGSVETQYF. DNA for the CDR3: TGTGCCAGCAGTCCTGGGGTGAGGACAGGGTCGGTGGAGACCCAGTACTTC.